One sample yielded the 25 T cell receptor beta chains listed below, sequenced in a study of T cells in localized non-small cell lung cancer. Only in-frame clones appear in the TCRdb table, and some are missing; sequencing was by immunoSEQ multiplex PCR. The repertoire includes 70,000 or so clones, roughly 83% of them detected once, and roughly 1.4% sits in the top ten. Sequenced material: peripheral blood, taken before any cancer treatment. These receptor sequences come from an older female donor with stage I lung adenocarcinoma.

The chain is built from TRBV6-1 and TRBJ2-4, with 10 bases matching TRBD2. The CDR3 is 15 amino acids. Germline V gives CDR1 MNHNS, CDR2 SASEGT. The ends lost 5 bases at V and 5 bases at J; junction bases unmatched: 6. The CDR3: CASSKTTSGENIQYF. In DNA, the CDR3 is TGTGCCAGCAGTAAAACCACTAGCGGGGAAAACATTCAGTACTTC.

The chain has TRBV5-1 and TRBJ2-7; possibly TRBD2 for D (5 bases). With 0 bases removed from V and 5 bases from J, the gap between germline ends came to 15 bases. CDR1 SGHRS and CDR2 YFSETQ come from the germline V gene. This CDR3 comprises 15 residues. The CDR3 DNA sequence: TGCGCCAGCAGCTTGGTTGTGGGAGCTACAAACGAGCAGTACTTC. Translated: CASSLVVGATNEQYF.

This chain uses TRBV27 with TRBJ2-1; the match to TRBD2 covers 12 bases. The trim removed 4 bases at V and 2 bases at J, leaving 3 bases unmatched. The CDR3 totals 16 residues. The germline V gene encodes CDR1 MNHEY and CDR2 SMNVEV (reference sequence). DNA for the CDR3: TGTGCCAGCAGTTGGCCTAGCGGGGGGGCCTACAATGAGCAGTTCTTC. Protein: CASSWPSGGAYNEQFF.

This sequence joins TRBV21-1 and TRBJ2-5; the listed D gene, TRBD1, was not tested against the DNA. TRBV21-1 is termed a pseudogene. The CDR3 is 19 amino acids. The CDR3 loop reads CASSIPEVTGARVEETQYF. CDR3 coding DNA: TGTGCCAGCAGCATCCCTGAGGTGACAGGGGCGCGGGTGGAAGAGACCCAGTACTTC.

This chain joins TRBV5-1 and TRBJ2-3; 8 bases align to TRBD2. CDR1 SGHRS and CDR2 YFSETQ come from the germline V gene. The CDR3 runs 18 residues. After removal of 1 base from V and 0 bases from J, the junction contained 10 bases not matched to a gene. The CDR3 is CASSLISGVYSSTDTQYF. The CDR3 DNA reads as TGCGCCAGCAGCTTGATTAGCGGGGTATACTCTAGCACAGATACGCAGTATTTT.

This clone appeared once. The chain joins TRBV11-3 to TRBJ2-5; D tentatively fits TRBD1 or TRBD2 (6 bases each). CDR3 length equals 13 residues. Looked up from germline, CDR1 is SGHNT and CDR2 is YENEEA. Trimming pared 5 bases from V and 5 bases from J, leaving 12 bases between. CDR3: CASSAQGRETQYF. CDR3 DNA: TGTGCCAGCAGCGCTCAGGGGAGGGAGACCCAGTACTTC.

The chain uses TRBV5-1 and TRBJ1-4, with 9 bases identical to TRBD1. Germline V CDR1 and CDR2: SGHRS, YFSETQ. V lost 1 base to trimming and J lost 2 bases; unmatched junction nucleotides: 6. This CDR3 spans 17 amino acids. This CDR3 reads CASSLFGQGNTNEKLFF. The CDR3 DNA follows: TGCGCCAGCAGCTTGTTCGGACAGGGGAACACTAATGAAAAACTGTTTTTT.

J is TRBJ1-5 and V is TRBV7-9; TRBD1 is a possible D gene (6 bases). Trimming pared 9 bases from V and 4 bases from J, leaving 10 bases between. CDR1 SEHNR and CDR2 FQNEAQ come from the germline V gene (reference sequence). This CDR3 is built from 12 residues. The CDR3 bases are TGTGCCAGACAGGGAAGGAATCAGCCCCAGCATTTT. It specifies CARQGRNQPQHF.

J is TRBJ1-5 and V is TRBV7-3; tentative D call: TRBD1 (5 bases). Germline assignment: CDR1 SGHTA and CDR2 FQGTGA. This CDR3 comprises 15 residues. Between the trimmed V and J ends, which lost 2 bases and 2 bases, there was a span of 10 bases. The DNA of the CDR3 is TGTGCCAGCAGCTTACTGGTAGGGGGCAATCAGCCCCAGCATTTT. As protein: CASSLLVGGNQPQHF. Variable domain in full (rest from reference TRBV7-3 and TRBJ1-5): GAGVSQTPSNKVTEKGKYVELRCDPISGHTALYWYRQSLGQGPEFLIYFQGTGAADDSGLPNDRFFAVRPEGSVSTLKIQRTERGDSAVYLCASSLLVGGNQPQHFGDGTRLSIL.

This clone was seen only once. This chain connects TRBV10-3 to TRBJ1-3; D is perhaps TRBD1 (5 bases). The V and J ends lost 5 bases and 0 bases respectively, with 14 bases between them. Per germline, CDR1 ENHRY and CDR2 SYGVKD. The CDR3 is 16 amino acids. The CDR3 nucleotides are TGTGCCATCAGTAACGGACGTGGGGGCTCTGGAAACACCATATATTTT. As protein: CAISNGRGGSGNTIYF.

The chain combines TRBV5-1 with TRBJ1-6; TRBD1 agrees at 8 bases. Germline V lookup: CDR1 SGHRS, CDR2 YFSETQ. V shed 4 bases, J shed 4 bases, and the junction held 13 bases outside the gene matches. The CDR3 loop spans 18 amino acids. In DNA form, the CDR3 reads TGCGCCAGCAGCCCGGGGGTTCAGGGGGCCTCTTATAATTCACCCCTCCACTTT. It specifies CASSPGVQGASYNSPLHF. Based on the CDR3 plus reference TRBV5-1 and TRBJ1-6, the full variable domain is KAGVTQTPRYLIKTRGQQVTLSCSPISGHRSVSWYQQTPGQGLQFLFEYFSETQRNKGNFPGRFSGRQFSNSRSEMNVSTLELGDSALYLCASSPGVQGASYNSPLHFGNGTRLTVT.

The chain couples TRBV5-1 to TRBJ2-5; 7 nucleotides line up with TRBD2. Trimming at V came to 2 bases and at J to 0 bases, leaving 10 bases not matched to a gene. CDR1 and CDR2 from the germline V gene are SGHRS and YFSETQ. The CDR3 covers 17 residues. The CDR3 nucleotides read TGCGCCAGCAGCTTCATAAAACTAGCGCCGTACCAAGAGACCCAGTACTTC. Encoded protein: CASSFIKLAPYQETQYF.

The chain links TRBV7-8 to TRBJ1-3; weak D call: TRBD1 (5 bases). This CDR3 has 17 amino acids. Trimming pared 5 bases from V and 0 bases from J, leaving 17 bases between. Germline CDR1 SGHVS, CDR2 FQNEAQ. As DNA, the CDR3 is TGTGCCAGCAGCCGTCCCCCCCAGGACATCTCTGGAAACACCATATATTTT. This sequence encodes CASSRPPQDISGNTIYF.

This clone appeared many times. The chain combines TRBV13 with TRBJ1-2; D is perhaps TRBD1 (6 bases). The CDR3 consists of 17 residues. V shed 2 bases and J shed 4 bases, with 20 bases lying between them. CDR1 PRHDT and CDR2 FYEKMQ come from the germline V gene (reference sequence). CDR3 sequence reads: CASSLSGAGRSGYGYTF. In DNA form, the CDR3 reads TGTGCCAGCAGCTTATCGGGGGCAGGGAGATCGGGCTATGGCTACACCTTC.

CDR3 in DNA: TGTGCCACCCATAAATACAGGGTTATCTATGGCTACACCTTC. Amino acid sequence: CATHKYRVIYGYTF. J is TRBJ1-2 and V is TRBV28; D might be TRBD1 (6 bases). Trimming left V 10 bases short and J 4 bases short, with 19 bases between. Germline V gene lookup returns CDR1 MDHEN and CDR2 SYDVKM. CDR3 length: 14 residues.

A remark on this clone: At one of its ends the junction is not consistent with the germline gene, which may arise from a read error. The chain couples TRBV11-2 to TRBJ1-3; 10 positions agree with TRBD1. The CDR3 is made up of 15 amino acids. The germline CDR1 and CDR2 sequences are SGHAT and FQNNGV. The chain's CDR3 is CASSLDRGPGNTIYF. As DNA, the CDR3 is TGTGCCAGCAGCCTAGACAGGGGGCCTGGAAACACCATATATTTT.

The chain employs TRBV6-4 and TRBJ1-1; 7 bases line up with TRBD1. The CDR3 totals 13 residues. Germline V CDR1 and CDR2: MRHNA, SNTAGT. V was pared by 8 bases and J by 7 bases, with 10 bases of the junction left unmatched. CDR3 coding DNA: TGTGCCAGCCGTCAGACCGGACAGGTTGAAGCTTTCTTT. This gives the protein CASRQTGQVEAFF.

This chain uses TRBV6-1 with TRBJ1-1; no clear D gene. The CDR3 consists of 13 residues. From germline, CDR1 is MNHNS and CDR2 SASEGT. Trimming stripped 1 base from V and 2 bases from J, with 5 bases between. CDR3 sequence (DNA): TGTGCCAGCAGTGAAGTACTTAACACTGAAGCTTTCTTT. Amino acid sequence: CASSEVLNTEAFF.

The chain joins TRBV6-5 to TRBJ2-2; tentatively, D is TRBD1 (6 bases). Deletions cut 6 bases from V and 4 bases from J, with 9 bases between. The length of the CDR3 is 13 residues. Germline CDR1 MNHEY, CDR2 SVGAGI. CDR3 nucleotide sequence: TGTGCCAGCAGGAAGGGGGTCACCGGGGAGCTGTTTTTT. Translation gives CASRKGVTGELFF.

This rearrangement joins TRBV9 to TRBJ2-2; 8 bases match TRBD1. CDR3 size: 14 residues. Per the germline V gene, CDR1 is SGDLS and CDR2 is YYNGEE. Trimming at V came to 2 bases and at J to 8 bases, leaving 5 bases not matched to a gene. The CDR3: CASSVGQAVGELFF. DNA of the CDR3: TGTGCCAGCAGCGTGGGACAGGCCGTGGGGGAGCTGTTTTTT.

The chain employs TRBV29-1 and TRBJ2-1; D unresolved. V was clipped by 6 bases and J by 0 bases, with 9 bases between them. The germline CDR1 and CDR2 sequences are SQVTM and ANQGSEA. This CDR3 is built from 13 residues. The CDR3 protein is CSVRRSSYNEQFF. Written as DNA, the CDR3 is TGCAGCGTGAGACGGAGCTCCTACAATGAGCAGTTCTTC.

In DNA, the CDR3 is TGTGCCAGCAGTCGTCCTAGCGGGAGGGCAGATACGCAGTATTTT. It specifies CASSRPSGRADTQYF. J is TRBJ2-3 and V is TRBV7-9; 12 bases fit TRBD2. Germline CDR1 and CDR2: SEHNR and FQNEAQ (reference sequence). This CDR3 has 15 residues. The V segment lost 6 bases and the J segment 4 bases; nucleotides outside the gene matches: 5.

The CDR3 bases are TGCAGTGCGAAGCCCGCCACTGAAGCTTTCTTT. Translation gives CSAKPATEAFF. The V call is TRBV20-1, the J call TRBJ1-1; no clear D gene. Germline V gene data show CDR1 as DFQATT and CDR2 as SNEGSKA (reference sequence). The CDR3 has 11 amino acids. V was trimmed by 6 bases and J by 4 bases, leaving 9 bases between them.

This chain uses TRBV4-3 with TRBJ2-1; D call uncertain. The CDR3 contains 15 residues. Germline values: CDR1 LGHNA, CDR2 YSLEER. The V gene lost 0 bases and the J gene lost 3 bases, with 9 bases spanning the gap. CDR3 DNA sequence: TGCGCCAGCAGCCAAGAAAATCACTACTACAATGAGCAGTTCTTC. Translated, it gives CASSQENHYYNEQFF.

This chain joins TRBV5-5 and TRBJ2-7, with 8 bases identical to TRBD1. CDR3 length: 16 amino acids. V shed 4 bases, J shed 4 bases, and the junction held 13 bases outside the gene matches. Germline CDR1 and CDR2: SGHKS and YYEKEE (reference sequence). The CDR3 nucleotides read TGTGCCAGCAGCCCCACGGGCAGGGGGCAAGGATACGAGCAGTACTTC. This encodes CASSPTGRGQGYEQYF.